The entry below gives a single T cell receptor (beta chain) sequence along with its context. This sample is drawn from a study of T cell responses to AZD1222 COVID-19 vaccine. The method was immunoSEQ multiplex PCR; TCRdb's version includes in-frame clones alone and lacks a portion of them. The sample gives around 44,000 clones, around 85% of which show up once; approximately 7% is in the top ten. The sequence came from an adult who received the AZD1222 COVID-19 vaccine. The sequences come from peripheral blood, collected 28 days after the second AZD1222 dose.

The CDR3 DNA follows: TGCGCCAGCAGCACCAGACAGGGGGCAAACACCGGGGAGCTGTTTTTT. Translation gives CASSTRQGANTGELFF. The chain employs TRBV4-1 and TRBJ2-2, with 10 bases that match TRBD1. The germline CDR1 and CDR2 sequences are MGHRA and YSYEKL. With 5 bases clipped from V and 2 bases from J, the junction kept 5 bases outside the gene matches. The CDR3 contains 16 residues.